Shown below are 18 T cell receptor beta chains from a single sample sequenced in a study of cytomegalovirus exposure and HLA in healthy donors. With 60 Vbeta and 13 Jbeta primers, the PCR was carried out. Clones were read by immunoSEQ multiplex PCR, and TCRdb kept only the in-frame ones, dropping some. The table lists about 190,000 clones, 70% to 85% of them singletons, with around 3.6% in the top ten. Sequenced input: PBMCs. The receptors here all came from a middle-aged man in good health and CMV-seropositive.

The rearrangement joins TRBV6-6 to TRBJ1-2; possible D gene TRBD1, 6 bases. The CDR3 spans 14 residues. V lost 2 bases, J lost 7 bases, and 14 bases lay in between. Germline loops: CDR1 MNHNY, CDR2 SVGAGI (reference sequence). CDR3 bases: TGTGCCAGCAGTTACCGACAGGTTTCGGGTGGCTACACCTTC. Protein product: CASSYRQVSGGYTF.

The V and J genes are TRBV18 and TRBJ2-7, with 8 bases identical to TRBD1. Germline-derived CDR1 and CDR2 are KGHSH and LQKENI. This CDR3 comprises 18 residues. Trimming at V came to 3 bases and at J to 0 bases, leaving 13 bases not matched to a gene. The CDR3 coding sequence is TGTGCCAGCTCACCTTCATCCCCGGACAGGGTTAGCTCCTACGAGCAGTACTTC. Protein sequence: CASSPSSPDRVSSYEQYF.

This rearrangement joins TRBV6-1 to TRBJ2-3; D gene unclear. Trimming pared 7 bases from V and 2 bases from J, leaving 7 bases between. Per germline, CDR1 MNHNS and CDR2 SASEGT. This CDR3 has 12 residues. CDR3 in amino acids: CASNSFTDTQYF. CDR3 DNA sequence: TGTGCCAGCAACAGCTTCACAGATACGCAGTATTTT.

There are a few counts of this clone. The chain recombines TRBV7-8 with TRBJ2-5, with 9 positions matching TRBD2. Germline CDR1 reads SGHVS; CDR2 reads FQNEAQ. V dropped 1 base and J dropped 6; count of bases not matched to a gene: 3. CDR3 length: 14 residues. This CDR3 reads CASSLDPSGKTQYF. The CDR3 coding sequence is TGTGCCAGCAGCTTAGACCCTAGCGGGAAGACCCAGTACTTC.

This chain joins TRBV4-1 and TRBJ2-5; D is uncertain. The ends were cut back, 2 bases at V and 4 bases at J, with 14 bases in the middle. CDR3 length: 15 residues. In germline, CDR1 is MGHRA, CDR2 YSYEKL. In nucleotides, the CDR3 is TGCGCCAGCAGCCAACCCGTGAATAGCCGAGAGACCCAGTACTTC. Translation: CASSQPVNSRETQYF.

The rearrangement joins TRBV7-3 to TRBJ2-2; possible D gene TRBD2, 6 bases. The germline V gene encodes CDR1 SGHTA and CDR2 FQGTGA. The CDR3 sequence is 14 residues long. Trimming pared 2 bases from V and 7 bases from J, leaving 11 bases between. The CDR3 sequence: CASSLYGSGGELFF. The CDR3 DNA follows: TGTGCCAGCAGCTTATACGGGAGTGGCGGGGAGCTGTTTTTT. The full variable domain, its missing parts supplied by reference TRBV7-3 and TRBJ2-2, is GAGVSQTPSNKVTEKGKYVELRCDPISGHTALYWYRQSLGQGPEFLIYFQGTGAADDSGLPNDRFFAVRPEGSVSTLKIQRTERGDSAVYLCASSLYGSGGELFFGEGSRLTVL.

The chain has TRBV7-2 and TRBJ1-5; D may be TRBD1 (5 bases). V gave up 5 bases and J gave up 0 bases, with 8 bases separating them. This CDR3 has 14 residues. CDR1 is SGHTA, CDR2 FQGNSA, per germline. The CDR3 region is CASSRQNSNQPQHF. In nucleotides, the CDR3 is TGTGCCAGCAGCCGACAGAATAGCAATCAGCCCCAGCATTTT. The variable domain in full, with the rest retrieved from reference TRBV7-2 and TRBJ1-5, is GAGVSQSPSNKVTEKGKDVELRCDPISGHTALYWYRQSLGQGLEFLIYFQGNSAPDKSGLPSDRFSAERTGGSVSTLTIQRTQQEDSAVYLCASSRQNSNQPQHFGDGTRLSIL.

This chain connects TRBV4-1 to TRBJ2-1, with 8 bases fitting TRBD2. The CDR3 covers 16 residues. Looked up from germline, CDR1 is MGHRA and CDR2 is YSYEKL. J gave up 4 bases and V 2 bases, and 7 bases lay outside the gene matches. The CDR3 DNA is TGCGCCAGCAGCCAATCCTTAGCGGGGCAGTACAATGAGCAGTTCTTC. This codes for CASSQSLAGQYNEQFF.

The chain carries TRBV5-6 and TRBJ2-2, with D maybe TRBD2 (5 bases). CDR1 and CDR2 (germline): SGHDT, YYEEEE. This CDR3 has 14 amino acids. V lost 6 bases and J lost 7, with 16 bases in between. CDR3 DNA sequence: TGTGCCAGCATCACAGCCTCGGGGAGCGGGGAGCTGTTTTTT. It specifies CASITASGSGELFF.

The V gene is TRBV18, the J gene TRBJ2-1; D is perhaps TRBD2 (5 bases). The germline gives CDR1 KGHSH, CDR2 LQKENI. V lost 5 bases to trimming and J lost 3 bases, with 11 bases between them. The CDR3 runs to 14 residues. For the CDR3, the DNA is TGTGCCAGCTCAGAGGGCGGCAACTACAATGAGCAGTTCTTC. Residues: CASSEGGNYNEQFF. The whole variable domain, filled in from reference TRBV18 and TRBJ2-1, reads NAGVMQNPRHLVRRRGQEARLRCSPMKGHSHVYWYRQLPEEGLKFMVYLQKENIIDESGMPKERFSAEFPKEGPSILRIQQVVRGDSAAYFCASSEGGNYNEQFFGPGTRLTVL.

The chain combines TRBV2 with TRBJ1-5, with 8 positions matching TRBD1. CDR1 and CDR2 (germline): SNHLY, FYNNEI. With 3 bases clipped from V and 8 bases from J, the junction kept 6 bases outside the gene matches. The CDR3 is made up of 14 amino acids. The CDR3 protein is CASSEQGAGEPQHF. In DNA form, the CDR3 reads TGTGCCAGCAGTGAGCAGGGGGCGGGGGAGCCCCAGCATTTT.

This clone was found once. This sequence joins TRBV10-3 and TRBJ2-7; TRBD1 agrees at 7 bases. This CDR3 has 13 amino acids. J was trimmed by 3 bases and V by 7 bases; bases with no gene match: 6. The germline V gene encodes CDR1 ENHRY and CDR2 SYGVKD. As DNA, the CDR3 is TGTGCCATCACCTTCGACAGGGACTACGAGCAGTACTTC. As protein: CAITFDRDYEQYF.

This sequence joins TRBV6-5 and TRBJ2-7; D is possibly TRBD2 (5 bases). The CDR3 contains 14 residues. Germline V CDR1 and CDR2: MNHEY, SVGAGI. With 6 bases removed from V and 4 bases from J, the gap between germline ends came to 16 bases. CDR3 bases: TGTGCCAGCAGCCGACGGACTCCCGGGTACGAGCAGTACTTC. It yields the protein CASSRRTPGYEQYF.

The rearrangement uses TRBV4-2 and TRBJ2-3; unclear D gene. Germline loops: CDR1 LGHNA, CDR2 YNFKEQ. Trimming left V 0 bases short and J 2 bases short, with 6 bases between. The CDR3 spans 14 residues. CDR3 DNA sequence: TGTGCCAGCAGCCAAGAGCGGTACACAGATACGCAGTATTTT. This codes for CASSQERYTDTQYF.

The chain is built from TRBV6-1 and TRBJ2-5, with a weak D call TRBD2 (7 bases). The CDR3 spans 15 residues. The germline V gene encodes CDR1 MNHNS and CDR2 SASEGT. V lost 7 bases to trimming and J lost 1 base, with 16 bases between them. The CDR3 spells CASTEGGRTQETQYF. The CDR3 DNA reads TGTGCCAGCACCGAGGGGGGGCGTACCCAAGAGACCCAGTACTTC.

This clone was seen just once. One end of the junction varies from germline; a read error may be responsible. The V and J genes are TRBV5-6 and TRBJ2-5; 7 bases match TRBD2. Germline loops: CDR1 SGHDT, CDR2 YYEEEE. The CDR3 has 11 amino acids. CDR3 sequence (DNA): TGTGCCAGCAGCTTAGGGGCAGGGAGGGACTTC. This encodes CASSLGAGRDF.

This rearrangement joins TRBV6-5 to TRBJ1-1; D is unresolved. The CDR3 length is 14 residues. V lost 5 bases, J lost 1 base, and 11 bases lay in between. Germline lookup yields CDR1 MNHEY and CDR2 SVGAGI. CDR3 sequence reads: CASSKDKPNTEAFF. For the CDR3, the DNA is TGTGCCAGCAGTAAAGACAAACCGAACACTGAAGCTTTCTTT.

The chain recombines TRBV5-8 with TRBJ2-3; the match to TRBD2 covers 7 bases. Germline-derived CDR1 and CDR2 are SGHTS and YDEGEE. Losses at the gene ends were 4 bases for V and 4 bases for J; bases not matched to a gene: 9. The length of the CDR3 is 15 residues. CDR3 DNA sequence: TGTGCCAGCAGCCCCTTTGGGGGGGTGCCAGATACGCAGTATTTT. It encodes CASSPFGGVPDTQYF.